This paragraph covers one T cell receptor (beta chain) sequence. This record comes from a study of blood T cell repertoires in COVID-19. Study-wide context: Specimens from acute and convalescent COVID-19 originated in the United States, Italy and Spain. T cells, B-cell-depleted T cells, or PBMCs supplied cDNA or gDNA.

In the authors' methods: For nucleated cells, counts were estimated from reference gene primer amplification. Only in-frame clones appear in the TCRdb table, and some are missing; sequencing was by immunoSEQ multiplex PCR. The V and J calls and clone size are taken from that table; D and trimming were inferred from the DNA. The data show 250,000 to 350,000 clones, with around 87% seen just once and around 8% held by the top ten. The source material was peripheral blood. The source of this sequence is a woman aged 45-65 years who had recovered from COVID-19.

CDR3 in amino acids: CASSPTHRGASGYTF. The DNA of the CDR3 is TGTGCCAGCAGCCCGACCCACAGGGGCGCGAGTGGCTACACCTTC. The chain employs TRBV3-1 (or the pseudogene TRBV3-2) and TRBJ1-2; TRBD1 matches 7 bases. The CDR3 covers 15 residues. V shed 4 bases, J shed 7 bases, and the junction held 12 bases outside the gene matches. Germline V gene sequence: CDR1 LGHDT, CDR2 YNNKEL (reference sequence).